Each of the 27 T cell receptor beta chains below was sequenced from the same sample in a study of OX40 agonist ivuxolimab in advanced cancers. Clones were sequenced by immunoSEQ multiplex PCR, and TCRdb holds only the in-frame ones, with some missing. The sample shows approximately 61,000 clones, 91% of them seen only once. The specimen was CD4+ or CD8+ T cells sorted from blood, collected in a trial of the OX40 agonist ivuxolimab. All receptors come from an adult with an advanced solid tumor such as melanoma, head and neck, liver or kidney cancer.

The V call is TRBV19, the J call TRBJ1-4; 8 positions match TRBD1. The CDR3 runs 16 residues. The germline gives CDR1 LNHDA, CDR2 SQIVND (reference sequence). The junction had 5 bases not matched to a gene; V was cut back by 5 bases and J by 0 bases. The CDR3 region is CASSSGQGPTNEKLFF. CDR3 DNA: TGTGCCAGTAGTTCCGGACAGGGACCAACTAATGAAAAACTGTTTTTT.

This chain uses TRBV2 with TRBJ2-5, with D possibly TRBD2 on 6 matching bases. Deletions cut 5 bases from V and 5 bases from J, with 12 bases between. Germline values: CDR1 SNHLY, CDR2 FYNNEI. The length of the CDR3 is 13 residues. CDR3 DNA sequence: TGTGCCAGCAGTCCTGGGGGGAGGGAGACCCAGTACTTC. Amino acids: CASSPGGRETQYF.

The V gene is TRBV19, the J gene TRBJ2-7; TRBD1 agrees at 10 bases. CDR3 size: 13 residues. Germline lookup yields CDR1 LNHDA and CDR2 SQIVND (reference sequence). Trimming took 5 bases from V and 3 from J; bases not matched to a gene: 1. The CDR3 sequence is CASSGDRGYEQYF. DNA of the CDR3: TGTGCCAGTAGTGGGGACAGGGGCTACGAGCAGTACTTC.

The V and J genes are TRBV5-6 and TRBJ1-2; D call uncertain. CDR1 and CDR2 (germline): SGHDT, YYEEEE. The CDR3 is 13 amino acids. V lost 4 bases and J 1 base, leaving 8 bases between the germline ends. CDR3 bases: TGTGCCAGCAGCGCGGAACTTAACTATGGCTACACCTTC. Translation: CASSAELNYGYTF. Full variable domain (remainder filled in from reference TRBV5-6 and TRBJ1-2): DAGVTQSPTHLIKTRGQQVTLRCSPKSGHDTVSWYQQALGQGPQFIFQYYEEEERQRGNFPDRFSGHQFPNYSSELNVNALLLGDSALYLCASSAELNYGYTFGSGTRLTVV.

This clone appeared once. The chain links TRBV6-5 to TRBJ2-1, with a tentative D call TRBD1 (6 bases). The V and J ends lost 3 bases and 0 bases respectively, with 12 bases between them. The CDR3 extends over 16 amino acids. Germline-derived CDR1 and CDR2 are MNHEY and SVGAGI. For the CDR3, the DNA is TGTGCCAGCAGTTATTTCGGACAGAGCTCCTACAATGAGCAGTTCTTC. It is translated as CASSYFGQSSYNEQFF.

This clone was seen only once. V usage is TRBV7-9 and J usage is TRBJ2-1; D is ambiguous. Between the trimmed V and J ends, which lost 3 bases and 7 bases, there was a span of 7 bases. Germline V gives CDR1 SEHNR, CDR2 FQNEAQ (reference sequence). The CDR3 runs to 12 residues. CDR3 DNA: TGTGCCAGCAGCTTCCCCCTAAATGAGCAGTTCTTC. Protein sequence: CASSFPLNEQFF.

V and J are TRBV5-1 and TRBJ2-7; TRBD1 is a possible D gene (6 bases). The CDR3 sequence is 15 residues long. Germline V gene data show CDR1 as SGHRS and CDR2 as YFSETQ. V shed 4 bases and J shed 0 bases, with 14 bases lying between them. The CDR3 DNA sequence: TGCGCCAGCAGCCCTGACCAGGGGCACTCCTACGAGCAGTACTTC. As protein: CASSPDQGHSYEQYF. Complete variable domain (other parts from reference TRBV5-1 and TRBJ2-7): KAGVTQTPRYLIKTRGQQVTLSCSPISGHRSVSWYQQTPGQGLQFLFEYFSETQRNKGNFPGRFSGRQFSNSRSEMNVSTLELGDSALYLCASSPDQGHSYEQYFGPGTRLTVT.

The chain uses TRBV2 and TRBJ1-1; tentatively, D is TRBD1 (6 bases). The V gene's germline CDR1 is SNHLY and CDR2 FYNNEI. The germline V and J ends were trimmed by 5 bases and 5 bases, with 9 bases remaining between them. This CDR3 is 12 amino acids long. CDR3 protein: CASSRTDTEAFF. CDR3 bases: TGTGCCAGCAGTAGGACAGATACTGAAGCTTTCTTT.

The rearrangement uses TRBV19 and TRBJ2-3; D is undetermined. The CDR3 sequence is 13 residues long. The V gene lost 3 bases and the J gene lost 1 base, with 5 bases spanning the gap. CDR1 LNHDA and CDR2 SQIVND come from the germline V gene (reference sequence). This chain's CDR3 is CASSILGTDTQYF. The CDR3 DNA reads as TGTGCCAGTAGTATCCTAGGCACAGATACGCAGTATTTT.

The gene calls are TRBV10-3 and TRBJ1-1; no reliable D call. Trimming removed 5 bases at V and 4 bases at J, with 8 bases between. Germline CDR1 and CDR2: ENHRY and SYGVKD. The CDR3 is made up of 12 amino acids. This CDR3 is CAISPGSTEAFF. The CDR3 DNA reads as TGTGCCATCAGTCCTGGTAGCACTGAAGCTTTCTTT.

V is TRBV6-6 and J is TRBJ2-5; 9 bases line up with TRBD1. Germline V gene lookup returns CDR1 MNHNY and CDR2 SVGAGI (reference sequence). The CDR3 covers 15 residues. J lost 4 bases, V lost 2 bases, and 5 bases had no gene match. The CDR3 nucleotides read TGTGCCAGCAGTTACCCGGACAGGGGAGGAGAGACCCAGTACTTC. Amino acid sequence: CASSYPDRGGETQYF.

This sequence joins TRBV4-2 and TRBJ1-2; 7 nucleotides line up with TRBD1. The CDR3 has 16 amino acids. V lost 4 bases, J lost 0 bases, and 8 bases stayed unmatched. Germline lookup yields CDR1 LGHNA and CDR2 YNFKEQ. Here the CDR3 reads CASSPRGHSTNYGYTF. For the CDR3, the DNA is TGTGCCAGCAGCCCGAGGGGGCACAGCACTAACTATGGCTACACCTTC.

The CDR3: CASSELGGNQPQHF. The CDR3, as DNA: TGTGCCAGCAGTGAATTGGGAGGCAATCAGCCCCAGCATTTT. The V and J genes are TRBV25-1 and TRBJ1-5, with unresolved D. Trimming stripped 1 base from V and 2 bases from J, with 6 bases between. Germline V gene sequence: CDR1 MGHDK, CDR2 SYGVNS. The CDR3 is 14 residues long.

V is TRBV7-9 and J is TRBJ1-1, with unresolved D. Trimming pared 5 bases from V and 6 bases from J, leaving 16 bases between. Germline V CDR1 and CDR2: SEHNR, FQNEAQ (reference sequence). The CDR3 extends over 14 amino acids. CDR3: CASSNRTDIAEAFF. CDR3 in DNA: TGTGCCAGCAGCAACCGGACGGATATAGCTGAAGCTTTCTTT.

This chain uses TRBV27 with TRBJ2-1, with no clear D. Germline V lookup: CDR1 MNHEY, CDR2 SMNVEV (reference sequence). The V and J ends lost 6 bases and 4 bases respectively, with 13 bases between them. This CDR3 spans 14 amino acids. This chain's CDR3 is CASSMGSEYNEQFF. CDR3 nucleotide sequence: TGTGCCAGCAGCATGGGGTCCGAGTACAATGAGCAGTTCTTC.

This clone was observed a single time. The genes are TRBV4-1 and TRBJ2-3; 8 nucleotides agree with TRBD2. J lost 0 bases, V lost 0 bases, and 8 bases had no gene match. The CDR3 extends over 18 amino acids. Germline values: CDR1 MGHRA, CDR2 YSYEKL. CDR3 region: CASSQDAPGLGSTDTQYF. In DNA form, the CDR3 reads TGCGCCAGCAGCCAAGATGCCCCGGGACTAGGTAGCACAGATACGCAGTATTTT.

The rearrangement joins TRBV19 to TRBJ1-1; D not certain. Germline CDR1 and CDR2: LNHDA and SQIVND (reference sequence). This CDR3 is built from 14 residues. V was shortened by 1 base and J by 1 base, with 7 bases between the two germline ends. The CDR3 is CASSIGVGNTEAFF. In DNA, the CDR3 is TGTGCCAGTAGTATAGGTGTGGGGAACACTGAAGCTTTCTTT.

The sample holds one count of this clone. CDR3 loop: CASSPSNGALLVNEQFF. The CDR3 coding sequence is TGTGCCAGCTCACCTTCGAACGGTGCCCTCCTAGTGAATGAGCAGTTCTTC. The V call is TRBV18, the J call TRBJ2-1; D call uncertain. Germline CDR1 KGHSH, CDR2 LQKENI. The V end lost 3 bases, the J end lost 7 bases, and 22 bases lay between the germline ends. This CDR3 comprises 17 residues.

V gene TRBV30 combines with J gene TRBJ1-2; D is perhaps TRBD1 (5 bases). The CDR3 has 12 residues. In germline, CDR1 is GTSNPN, CDR2 SVGIG (reference sequence). Trimming cost V 1 base and J 6 bases, with 9 bases left between them. CDR3 loop: CAWSATGDGYTF. The DNA of the CDR3 is TGTGCCTGGAGTGCTACAGGTGATGGCTACACCTTC.

The rearrangement links TRBV9 to TRBJ1-3; 10 bases map to TRBD1. CDR3 length: 16 amino acids. The trim removed 3 bases at V and 2 bases at J, leaving 5 bases unmatched. Germline V gives CDR1 SGDLS, CDR2 YYNGEE. The CDR3: CASSAGTGDAGNTIYF. Here the CDR3 DNA reads TGTGCCAGCAGCGCGGGGACAGGGGACGCTGGAAACACCATATATTTT. The whole variable domain, filled in from reference TRBV9 and TRBJ1-3, reads DSGVTQTPKHLITATGQRVTLRCSPRSGDLSVYWYQQSLDQGLQFLIQYYNGEERAKGNILERFSAQQFPDLHSELNLSSLELGDSALYFCASSAGTGDAGNTIYFGEGSWLTVV.

The chain employs TRBV2 and TRBJ2-1; TRBD1 matches at 8 bases. Germline CDR1 reads SNHLY; CDR2 reads FYNNEI. V was pared by 1 base and J by 4 bases, with 3 bases of the junction left unmatched. This CDR3 region has 15 residues. The CDR3 sequence: CASSEVGTGYNEQFF. The CDR3 DNA sequence: TGTGCCAGCAGTGAAGTGGGGACAGGTTACAATGAGCAGTTCTTC.

This rearrangement joins TRBV5-6 to TRBJ2-3; D is unclear. Trimming pared 0 bases from V and 1 base from J, leaving 3 bases between. Germline CDR1 is SGHDT and CDR2 is YYEEEE. The CDR3 has 13 amino acids. CDR3 nucleotide sequence: TGTGCCAGCAGCTTGGGAGGCACAGATACGCAGTATTTT. Amino acid sequence: CASSLGGTDTQYF.

The V gene is TRBV13, the J gene TRBJ1-1; TRBD1 matches at 8 bases. Germline trimming cut 7 bases from V and 3 bases from J; bases unmatched to any gene: 7. The CDR3 length is 14 residues. Germline lookup yields CDR1 PRHDT and CDR2 FYEKMQ (reference sequence). The CDR3 bases are TGTGCCAGCACCTCGGACAGGGTGGACACTGAAGCTTTCTTT. Amino acids: CASTSDRVDTEAFF.

V and J are TRBV10-3 and TRBJ1-1; D remains unclear. The germline CDR1 and CDR2 sequences are ENHRY and SYGVKD. Trimming left V 2 bases short and J 1 base short, with 5 bases between. The CDR3 runs 13 residues. This CDR3 is CAISEVGNTEAFF. CDR3 coding DNA: TGTGCCATCAGTGAGGTCGGGAACACTGAAGCTTTCTTT.

This clone was counted a few times. The rearrangement joins TRBV6-6 to TRBJ2-1, with D possibly being TRBD2 (6 bases). Trimming took off 5 bases at V and 3 bases at J, with 11 bases between the two ends. This CDR3 has 14 residues. The germline V gene has CDR1 MNHNY and CDR2 SVGAGI (reference sequence). The CDR3 sequence is CASSTGLIYNEQFF. The CDR3 nucleotides read TGTGCCAGCAGTACGGGACTTATCTACAATGAGCAGTTCTTC.

CDR3 sequence (DNA): TGCGCCAGCAGCTCTGGACAGACCTACGAGCAGTACTTC. Protein: CASSSGQTYEQYF. The chain joins TRBV4-1 to TRBJ2-7, with D possibly being TRBD1 (6 bases). V was pared by 5 bases and J by 2 bases, with 10 bases between. Looked up from germline, CDR1 is MGHRA and CDR2 is YSYEKL. The CDR3 runs to 13 residues.

This chain links TRBV7-8 with TRBJ2-7; 8 bases agree with TRBD2. The V gene end was trimmed by 1 base and the J gene end by 5 bases; junction bases not matched to a gene: 10. CDR3 length equals 16 residues. Looked up from germline, CDR1 is SGHVS and CDR2 is FQNEAQ. The CDR3, as DNA: TGTGCCAGCAGCTTAGGGGGTTGGCGGGGGGTCGACGAGCAGTACTTC. It translates to CASSLGGWRGVDEQYF.